This record covers a single T cell receptor (beta chain). Its matching antigen is unknown. This sample was taken from a study of cytomegalovirus exposure and HLA in healthy donors. Points from the study as a whole: With DRB1 most and HLA-C fewest, TCR association rates differed between HLA loci in a later analysis.

This CDR3 has 15 amino acids. Germline CDR1 reads SNHLY; CDR2 reads FYNNEI. V gave up 6 bases and J gave up 7 bases; unmatched junction bases: 11. The primer mix had 60 Vbeta and 13 Jbeta primers. Measured with immunoSEQ multiplex PCR; TCRdb has only the in-frame clones, and not every one. The repertoire holds approximately 88,000 clones, with around 81% as singletons. Source material: PBMCs. This receptor was identified in a man younger than 35 in good health and CMV-seronegative. The chain recombines TRBV2 with TRBJ2-1; 8 bases are shared with TRBD2. This CDR3 is CASSVGSGGSNEQFF. The DNA of the CDR3 is TGTGCCAGCAGCGTCGGCAGCGGGGGTAGTAATGAGCAGTTCTTC.